A single sample is the source of the 28 T cell receptor beta chains below, sequenced in a study of blood T cell repertoires in COVID-19. Profiling relied on immunoSEQ multiplex PCR, and the TCRdb table lists in-frame clones only, not all of them. In the table there are 170,000 or so clones, around 89% of which are singletons. The sequenced sample was PBMCs or T cells enriched from blood (not recorded which). The receptors derive from a woman in her 50s who had recovered from COVID-19.

This clone was detected a few times. The rearrangement uses TRBV7-3 and TRBJ1-3; D remains ambiguous. V dropped 2 bases and J dropped 0 bases, with 5 bases sitting between them. The germline CDR1 and CDR2 sequences are SGHTA and FQGTGA. CDR3 length: 14 residues. CDR3 in amino acids: CASSLGSSGNTIYF. As DNA, the CDR3 is TGTGCCAGCAGCTTAGGCAGCTCTGGAAACACCATATATTTT.

This chain links TRBV12-1 with TRBJ1-1. TRBV12-1 is a listed pseudogene. This CDR3 is 13 amino acids long. The CDR3 coding sequence is TGTGCCAGCAGCCGGTGGTTGCCCACTGAAGCTTTCTTT. Its translation is CASSRWLPTEAFF.

This clone has only one observation. The chain combines TRBV19 with TRBJ1-2; TRBD1 might be the D (6 bases). Germline V gives CDR1 LNHDA, CDR2 SQIVND (reference sequence). V was cut by 5 bases and J by 7 bases, with 11 bases left in between. CDR3 size: 12 residues. CDR3 bases: TGTGCCAGTAGTTTTACAGGGTTTGGCTACACCTTC. As protein: CASSFTGFGYTF.

V gene TRBV7-2 combines with J gene TRBJ1-2; no clear D gene. The CDR3 has 14 residues. From germline, CDR1 is SGHTA and CDR2 FQGNSA. V was shortened by 5 bases and J by 8 bases, with 18 bases between the two germline ends. This CDR3 reads CASSPEYSAGGYTF. In DNA, the CDR3 is TGTGCCAGCAGCCCGGAATATTCAGCGGGAGGCTACACCTTC.

The rearrangement uses TRBV21-1 and TRBJ2-3; the DNA was not compared with TRBD1, the D call given in the table. TRBV21-1 is labeled a pseudogene. The CDR3 is 14 amino acids. CDR3 coding DNA: TGTGCCAGCATGCGGGACAGGGCGTCAGATACGCAGTATTTT. Its protein is CASMRDRASDTQYF.

The V gene is TRBV27, the J gene TRBJ2-3, with 11 bases identical to TRBD1. The CDR3 totals 14 residues. CDR1 MNHEY and CDR2 SMNVEV come from the germline V gene (reference sequence). V gave up 11 bases and J gave up 3 bases; unmatched junction bases: 7. CDR3 DNA: TGTGCCTCGGGACAGGGGGATGGGACAGATACGCAGTATTTT. Amino acids: CASGQGDGTDTQYF.

V usage is TRBV7-9 and J usage is TRBJ1-2, with D unclear. V was trimmed by 2 bases and J by 4 bases, leaving 14 bases between them. The CDR3 loop spans 15 amino acids. From germline, CDR1 is SEHNR and CDR2 FQNEAQ (reference sequence). The CDR3 coding sequence is TGTGCCAGCAGCTTACCATCTGTCAGCGGCTATGGCTACACCTTC. This sequence encodes CASSLPSVSGYGYTF.

V and J are TRBV6-5 and TRBJ1-2; D is undetermined. CDR1 is MNHEY, CDR2 SVGAGI, per germline. The CDR3 runs to 14 residues. V lost 8 bases, J lost 2 bases, and 15 bases lay in between. CDR3 nucleotides: TGTGCCAGCCGGGCCGCCGCGGGGAACTATGGCTACACCTTC. Residues: CASRAAAGNYGYTF.

CDR3 amino acids: CASSLRRGKGSYNEQFF. The CDR3 nucleotides read TGTGCCAGCAGCTTACGGCGGGGAAAAGGCTCCTACAATGAGCAGTTCTTC. V usage is TRBV7-2 and J usage is TRBJ2-1, with D possibly TRBD2 on 6 matching bases. Germline V CDR1 and CDR2: SGHTA, FQGNSA. Trimming removed 2 bases from V and 0 bases from J, with 14 bases in between. The CDR3 runs to 17 residues.

The chain recombines TRBV19 with TRBJ1-6; D may be TRBD1 (6 bases). The V gene's germline CDR1 is LNHDA and CDR2 SQIVND (reference sequence). CDR3 length: 16 residues. The V end lost 5 bases, the J end lost 9 bases, and 20 bases lay between the germline ends. CDR3 sequence (DNA): TGTGCCAGTAGTTCAGACCCGAGGCAGGGGATTTCACCCCTCCACTTT. This translates into CASSSDPRQGISPLHF.

J is TRBJ2-1 and V is TRBV9, with TRBD2 matching 16 bases. The CDR3 is 19 amino acids. Germline CDR1 and CDR2: SGDLS and YYNGEE. J was trimmed by 8 bases and V by 0 bases; bases with no gene match: 11. The CDR3: CASSVGLGLAGGPVYEQFF. The CDR3 region has the DNA TGTGCCAGCAGCGTAGGATTGGGACTAGCGGGGGGGCCGGTCTATGAGCAGTTCTTC.

The V call is TRBV19, the J call TRBJ1-1; D gene unclear. Trimming took 1 base from V and 1 from J, leaving 7 bases between them. Per the germline V gene, CDR1 is LNHDA and CDR2 is SQIVND (reference sequence). CDR3 length equals 14 residues. The CDR3 region is CASSIGQENTEAFF. The CDR3 region has the DNA TGTGCCAGTAGTATAGGCCAGGAGAACACTGAAGCTTTCTTT.

The V gene is TRBV11-3, the J gene TRBJ2-7; TRBD1 is a possible D gene (5 bases). V lost 5 bases to trimming and J lost 0 bases, with 11 bases between them. The CDR3 covers 14 residues. Germline V gives CDR1 SGHNT, CDR2 YENEEA. The CDR3 sequence is CASSTYRSSYEQYF. The CDR3 nucleotides are TGTGCCAGCAGCACCTACAGGAGCTCCTACGAGCAGTACTTC.

The chain recombines TRBV5-1 with TRBJ1-2; 8 positions agree with TRBD1. This CDR3 is built from 14 residues. Germline V gives CDR1 SGHRS, CDR2 YFSETQ. Trimming at V came to 4 bases and at J to 4 bases, leaving 6 bases not matched to a gene. The DNA of the CDR3 is TGCGCCAGCAGCCCCGGACAGGGCCCCTATGGCTACACCTTC. As protein: CASSPGQGPYGYTF.

This chain joins TRBV4-3 and TRBJ2-1, with 7 bases aligning to TRBD1. CDR3 length equals 16 residues. From germline, CDR1 is LGHNA and CDR2 YSLEER. V was pared by 5 bases and J by 5 bases, with 12 bases of the junction left unmatched. CDR3 in DNA: TGCGCCAGCAGCACACGACAGGGCCTGGGTAACAATGAGCAGTTCTTC. As protein: CASSTRQGLGNNEQFF.

V is TRBV6-6 and J is TRBJ1-2, with D tentatively TRBD1 (5 bases). The ends were cut back, 5 bases at V and 8 bases at J, with 15 bases in the middle. Germline V lookup: CDR1 MNHNY, CDR2 SVGAGI (reference sequence). CDR3 size: 13 residues. The CDR3, as DNA: TGTGCCAGCAGTATAAGTCGGGGGGAGGGCTACACCTTC. It translates to CASSISRGEGYTF.

This chain joins TRBV2 and TRBJ2-2, with 11 bases that match TRBD2. The CDR3 has 15 amino acids. Germline CDR1 is SNHLY and CDR2 is FYNNEI. Unmatched junction bases numbered 8, after V lost 6 bases and J lost 8 bases. The CDR3 loop reads CASSATSGGLGELFF. The CDR3 nucleotides are TGTGCCAGCAGCGCCACTAGCGGGGGTTTGGGGGAGCTGTTTTTT.

The chain uses TRBV2 and TRBJ2-4; TRBD2 agrees at 11 bases. V dropped 8 bases and J dropped 5; count of bases not matched to a gene: 8. Germline V gene lookup returns CDR1 SNHLY and CDR2 FYNNEI. The CDR3 covers 15 residues. The CDR3 bases are TGTGCCAGCGACATGACTAGCGGGGCCCAAAACATTCAGTACTTC. Amino acid sequence: CASDMTSGAQNIQYF. The complete variable domain, with remaining parts taken from reference TRBV2 and TRBJ2-4, reads EPEVTQTPSHQVTQMGQEVILRCVPISNHLYFYWYRQILGQKVEFLVSFYNNEISEKSEIFDDQFSVERPDGSNFTLKIRSTKLEDSAMYFCASDMTSGAQNIQYFGAGTRLSVL.

This clone was counted once. This chain uses TRBV19 with TRBJ2-1, with D tentatively TRBD2 (5 bases). The CDR3 consists of 15 residues. The germline V gene encodes CDR1 LNHDA and CDR2 SQIVND (reference sequence). The ends were cut back, 1 base at V and 0 bases at J, with 7 bases in the middle. CDR3 sequence (DNA): TGTGCCAGTAGTATAGCGGGGAGCTCCTACAATGAGCAGTTCTTC. Translated, it gives CASSIAGSSYNEQFF. Full variable domain (remainder filled in from reference TRBV19 and TRBJ2-1): DGGITQSPKYLFRKEGQNVTLSCEQNLNHDAMYWYRQDPGQGLRLIYYSQIVNDFQKGDIAEGYSVSREKKESFPLTVTSAQKNPTAFYLCASSIAGSSYNEQFFGPGTRLTVL.

The chain has TRBV7-9 and TRBJ2-1; weak D call: TRBD2 (6 bases). The CDR3 length is 16 residues. V was shortened by 0 bases and J by 5 bases, with 14 bases between the two germline ends. CDR1 and CDR2 from the germline V gene are SEHNR and FQNEAQ (reference sequence). CDR3 sequence reads: CASSLAGGNLNNEQFF. The CDR3 nucleotides are TGTGCCAGCAGCTTAGCCGGCGGGAACCTAAACAATGAGCAGTTCTTC.

This chain uses TRBV24-1 with TRBJ2-1; D is undetermined. This CDR3 spans 15 amino acids. The ends were cut back, 1 base at V and 5 bases at J, with 11 bases in the middle. Germline V gene sequence: CDR1 KGHDR, CDR2 SFDVKD. CDR3 residues: CATSDLLGWDNEQFF. The CDR3 DNA follows: TGTGCCACCAGTGATTTATTGGGCTGGGACAATGAGCAGTTCTTC.

The rearrangement joins TRBV19 to TRBJ2-7; 7 bases match TRBD2. J was trimmed by 2 bases and V by 1 base; bases with no gene match: 11. CDR1 and CDR2 from the germline V gene are LNHDA and SQIVND (reference sequence). The CDR3 has 17 residues. The CDR3 region has the DNA TGTGCCAGTAGTATAGGGAGTGGGGGGGGAGCACCCTACGAGCAGTACTTC. Its protein product is CASSIGSGGGAPYEQYF.

The chain is built from TRBV25-1 and TRBJ2-5, with TRBD2 matching over 10 bases. Germline assignment: CDR1 MGHDK and CDR2 SYGVNS. The V gene end was trimmed by 6 bases and the J gene end by 5 bases; junction bases not matched to a gene: 3. The CDR3 contains 13 residues. The DNA for the CDR3 is TGTGCCAGCAGACTAGCGGGGTGGGAGACCCAGTACTTC. This sequence encodes CASRLAGWETQYF.

V usage is TRBV6-2 or TRBV6-3 and J usage is TRBJ2-5; 8 bases are shared with TRBD1. The germline V gene encodes CDR1 MNHEY and CDR2 SVGEGT. This CDR3 is 15 amino acids long. J lost 5 bases, V lost 6 bases, and 11 bases had no gene match. The CDR3 coding sequence is TGTGCCAGCAGCACTGACAGGGGTGAATGGGAGACCCAGTACTTC. Its translation is CASSTDRGEWETQYF.

The count of this clone is one. The chain uses TRBV9 and TRBJ2-7, with D perhaps TRBD1 (6 bases). This CDR3 spans 16 amino acids. V was pared by 0 bases and J by 9 bases, with 22 bases between. Germline loops: CDR1 SGDLS, CDR2 YYNGEE. The CDR3 reads CASSVGSGQPYEGQYF. In nucleotides, the CDR3 is TGTGCCAGCAGCGTAGGGTCCGGACAGCCCTACGAAGGGCAGTACTTC.

J is TRBJ1-1 and V is TRBV12-3 or TRBV12-4; 9 nucleotides align to TRBD1. V lost 10 bases, J lost 5 bases, and 8 bases stayed unmatched. The CDR3 covers 13 residues. The DNA for the CDR3 is TGTGCCACTAGACAGGGGGTCGAGACTGAAGCTTTCTTT. Its translation: CATRQGVETEAFF.

This chain uses TRBV7-9 with TRBJ2-7, with 9 bases matching TRBD1. Trimming took 5 bases from V and 6 from J; bases not matched to a gene: 5. CDR1 and CDR2 from the germline V gene are SEHNR and FQNEAQ (reference sequence). The CDR3 contains 13 residues. CDR3 residues: CASSPTGGSEQYF. CDR3 in DNA: TGTGCCAGCAGCCCGACAGGGGGAAGCGAGCAGTACTTC.

The CDR3 sequence is CASSLPGLAGGATGELFF. CDR3 nucleotide sequence: TGTGCCAGCAGCTTACCGGGACTAGCGGGGGGGGCCACCGGGGAGCTGTTTTTT. J is TRBJ2-2 and V is TRBV7-2; TRBD2 aligns across 16 bases. V gave up 2 bases and J gave up 4 bases; unmatched junction bases: 4. Germline CDR1 is SGHTA and CDR2 is FQGNSA. The CDR3 sequence is 18 residues long.